The 17 T cell receptor beta chains below come from one sample, sequenced in a study of blood T cell repertoires in COVID-19. Some clones are missing from TCRdb's copy, which holds only in-frame ones; the method was immunoSEQ multiplex PCR. The table has fewer than 250,000 clones, around 85% seen once; the top ten hold approximately 3%. Sequenced input: PBMCs or T cells enriched from blood (not recorded which). Receptors were obtained from a woman in her twenties or thirties who had recovered from COVID-19.

This sequence joins TRBV27 and TRBJ2-1; D remains ambiguous. CDR1 MNHEY and CDR2 SMNVEV come from the germline V gene (reference sequence). The CDR3 is 13 amino acids. V was pared by 3 bases and J by 6 bases, with 9 bases between. The CDR3 DNA reads TGTGCCAGCAGTTTGTCCAGATTCAATGAGCAGTTCTTC. Encoded protein: CASSLSRFNEQFF.

The chain employs TRBV15 and TRBJ2-7; a weak D match, TRBD1 (6 bases). Per the germline V gene, CDR1 is LNHNV and CDR2 is YYDKDF (reference sequence). The CDR3 is 15 residues long. The ends were cut back, 2 bases at V and 2 bases at J, with 13 bases in the middle. The CDR3 reads CATSRTRQATYEQYF. CDR3 sequence (DNA): TGTGCCACCAGCAGAACCCGACAGGCAACCTACGAGCAGTACTTC.

The rearrangement joins TRBV5-6 to TRBJ2-7; D is possibly TRBD2 (6 bases). CDR1 and CDR2 from the germline V gene are SGHDT and YYEEEE. The CDR3 sequence is 14 residues long. V was shortened by 3 bases and J by 2 bases, with 12 bases between the two germline ends. CDR3 in amino acids: CASSWGVPPYEQYV. The CDR3 DNA reads TGTGCCAGCAGCTGGGGGGTCCCCCCCTACGAGCAGTACGTC.

The chain joins TRBV11-3 to TRBJ1-4; 11 positions agree with TRBD1. Trimming at V came to 5 bases and at J to 7 bases, leaving 6 bases not matched to a gene. The CDR3 covers 15 residues. The germline V gene encodes CDR1 SGHNT and CDR2 YENEEA. The CDR3 coding sequence is TGTGCCAGCAGCCAGACGGGGACAGGGGGTGAAAAACTGTTTTTT. Translation gives CASSQTGTGGEKLFF.

The CDR3 is CASSYGSPLEAFF. The DNA for the CDR3 is TGTGCCAGCAGTTACGGTAGTCCCCTTGAAGCTTTCTTT. The chain couples TRBV6-5 to TRBJ1-1; D unresolved. Germline V gene data show CDR1 as MNHEY and CDR2 as SVGAGI. Trimming took off 2 bases at V and 7 bases at J, with 11 bases between the two ends. The CDR3 spans 13 residues.

The chain is built from TRBV18 and TRBJ1-2; 9 bases are shared with TRBD1. Trimming removed 1 base from V and 2 bases from J; junction bases left unmatched: 2. The CDR3 is 15 amino acids. Looked up from germline, CDR1 is KGHSH and CDR2 is LQKENI. CDR3 region: CASSPRQGDNYGYTF. CDR3 nucleotide sequence: TGTGCCAGCTCACCACGACAGGGGGACAACTATGGCTACACCTTC.

The V call is TRBV5-8, the J call TRBJ2-7; 10 nucleotides align to TRBD1. Germline V gene sequence: CDR1 SGHTS, CDR2 YDEGEE. This CDR3 has 16 residues. After removal of 3 bases from V and 7 bases from J, the junction contained 13 bases not matched to a gene. The CDR3 DNA sequence: TGTGCCAGCAGCTGGGATTTCCGACAGGGGGCAAATGAGCAGTACTTC. Its protein is CASSWDFRQGANEQYF.

This rearrangement joins TRBV24-1 to TRBJ2-6; D is undetermined. Germline lookup yields CDR1 KGHDR and CDR2 SFDVKD. V lost 5 bases and J lost 0, with 7 bases in between. The CDR3 length is 15 residues. The CDR3 nucleotides read TGTGCCACCAGTGCGCCGGGCTCTGGGGCCAACGTCCTGACTTTC. Translated: CATSAPGSGANVLTF.

The rearrangement links TRBV3-1 (or the pseudogene TRBV3-2) to TRBJ2-7; 11 bases fit TRBD2. CDR1 is LGHDT, CDR2 YNNKEL, per germline (reference sequence). This CDR3 contains 15 residues. The V segment lost 4 bases and the J segment 6 bases; nucleotides outside the gene matches: 8. CDR3 sequence (DNA): TGTGCCAGCAGCCTCCTAGCGGGAGGCCTTGGCGAGCAGTACTTC. Its translation is CASSLLAGGLGEQYF.

The rearrangement links TRBV4-1 to TRBJ1-3, with TRBD1 matching 10 bases. Germline V gene sequence: CDR1 MGHRA, CDR2 YSYEKL. Germline trimming cut 3 bases from V and 8 bases from J; bases unmatched to any gene: 7. The CDR3 has 15 amino acids. Here the CDR3 reads CASSHLLGQGDTIYF. As DNA, the CDR3 is TGCGCCAGCAGCCACCTCCTCGGACAGGGGGACACCATATATTTT.

The chain has TRBV7-2 and TRBJ1-6; D gene unclear. Trimming took off 0 bases at V and 13 bases at J, with 10 bases between the two ends. The CDR3 loop spans 13 amino acids. Germline V lookup: CDR1 SGHTA, CDR2 FQGNSA. The CDR3 DNA is TGTGCCAGCAGCTTAGCGGCCCAGGTGCCCCTCCACTTT. It encodes CASSLAAQVPLHF.

The V and J genes are TRBV19 and TRBJ2-3; tentative D call: TRBD2 (5 bases). The V and J ends lost 3 bases and 5 bases respectively, with 12 bases between them. CDR1 and CDR2 from the germline V gene are LNHDA and SQIVND (reference sequence). The CDR3 runs to 14 residues. The chain's CDR3 is CASSIKAGVDTQYF. CDR3 in DNA: TGTGCCAGTAGTATCAAGGCCGGGGTAGATACGCAGTATTTT. The whole variable domain, remainder taken from reference TRBV19 and TRBJ2-3, is DGGITQSPKYLFRKEGQNVTLSCEQNLNHDAMYWYRQDPGQGLRLIYYSQIVNDFQKGDIAEGYSVSREKKESFPLTVTSAQKNPTAFYLCASSIKAGVDTQYFGPGTRLTVL.

The chain is built from TRBV4-1 and TRBJ2-7; tentative D call: TRBD2 (5 bases). Germline V CDR1 and CDR2: MGHRA, YSYEKL. V was cut by 0 bases and J by 3 bases, with 15 bases left in between. The CDR3 totals 16 residues. The CDR3: CASSQDTGIWGYEQYF. The DNA of the CDR3 is TGCGCCAGCAGCCAAGACACCGGGATCTGGGGCTACGAGCAGTACTTC.

The chain combines TRBV2 with TRBJ1-1; D perhaps matches TRBD1 (5 bases). V lost 2 bases and J 4 bases, leaving 11 bases between the germline ends. The CDR3 has 14 residues. CDR1 and CDR2 from the germline V gene are SNHLY and FYNNEI. The CDR3 spells CASSERGWSTEAFF. The CDR3, as DNA: TGTGCCAGCAGTGAAAGGGGATGGAGCACTGAAGCTTTCTTT.

This chain joins TRBV5-1 and TRBJ1-2; no clear D. The V gene lost 0 bases and the J gene lost 0 bases, with 12 bases spanning the gap. CDR3 length equals 16 residues. CDR1 is SGHRS, CDR2 YFSETQ, per germline. CDR3 coding DNA: TGCGCCAGCAGCTTGGGCGGAGGGAGATCTAACTATGGCTACACCTTC. Protein: CASSLGGGRSNYGYTF.

V gene TRBV12-3 or TRBV12-4 combines with J gene TRBJ1-1; D gene unclear. This CDR3 spans 13 amino acids. Trimming shortened V by 6 bases and J by 2 bases, and 10 bases separated the two germline ends. The DNA for the CDR3 is TGTGCCAGCAGGGCCGGGTACAACACTGAAGCTTTCTTT. This encodes CASRAGYNTEAFF.

The chain couples TRBV2 to TRBJ2-1; 7 bases agree with TRBD2. The CDR3 is 15 amino acids. Trimming took 3 bases from V and 7 from J; bases not matched to a gene: 9. Germline V gene data show CDR1 as SNHLY and CDR2 as FYNNEI. The CDR3 nucleotides are TGTGCCAGCAGTGACCGGGAGCGGGGTCTTAATGAGCAGTTCTTC. Protein product: CASSDRERGLNEQFF.